This T cell receptor (beta chain) was profiled in a study of CXCR3-negative and CXCR3-positive naive CD8 T cells (dated by TCRdb to about 2019). About the study as a whole: Approximately 130 million TRB reads were obtained in total, roughly 1.5 +/- 0.3 million reads per library. Naive subsets from a handful of donors and memory cells from 3 donors were included in the TRBV-TRBJ cluster analysis. Diversity and physicochemical repertoire analyses were performed on around twelve donors pooled from two independent experiments. Here is what the overall study found, with its caveats: CXCR3 expression partially decreased after cryopreservation, so most assays used freshly isolated PBMCs. Both naive subsets had comparably high repertoire diversity, while memory CD8+ T cells had much lower repertoire diversity. Surface CD5, linked to self-reactivity in mice, was comparable between naive subsets; TCR interaction strength was therefore also inferred from TRB CDR3 physicochemical properties. TRBV-TRBJ usage was similar between naive CXCR3-negative and CXCR3-positive cells from the same donor, while memory cells showed distinct patterns. TRB CDR3s from CXCR3-positive naive cells showed higher hydrophobicity (lower Kidera factor 4), lower energy, and higher strength and volume indices than CXCR3-negative naive cells.

For each CD8+ T cell subset, flow sorting was done in triplicate, and roughly 310,000 cells per subset went directly into RLT lysis buffer. To exclude memory contaminants, naive CD8+ T cells were stringently defined as CD45RO-CCR7+CD27+CD95-. Peripheral blood mononuclear cells were isolated from buffy coats using standard density gradient centrifugation. A FACSAria III was used to flow-sort naive CXCR3-negative and CXCR3-positive CD8+ T cells. Total RNA was extracted from sorted cells with an RNeasy Mini Kit. A note on this clonotype: Its antigen has not been determined.

Sequencing took place on a NextSeq 550. The Human TCR Profiling Kit (MiLaboratory) was used to make UMI-labeled 5' RACE TRB cDNA libraries. The full amount of extracted RNA was used for cDNA synthesis, and the full amount of resulting cDNA was used for PCR amplification. Libraries were prepared in parallel with an identical number of PCR cycles. Concerning the study's data processing: MIGEC and MiXCR extracted about 48,000 +/- 9,800 unique UMI-labeled TRB cDNA molecules per library, requiring at least two reads per UMI. Each library averaged around 40,000 +/- 10,000 functional in-frame TRB CDR3 nucleotide clonotypes without stop codons. After each sample was downsampled to 5000 UMI-labeled TRB molecules, VDJtools was used to calculate diversity metrics such as normalized Shannon-Wiener and Chao1. For the central five CDR3 residues, VDJtools calculated physicochemical properties weighted by clonotype size, namely interaction energy, strength, volume and Kidera factor 4. After reprocessing by TCRdb, each CDR3 protein sequence is one entry, and no DNA is given. The authors' filters were not applied to this entry. This specimen's table enumerates 69,000 or so distinct CDR3 sequences. The ten top clones hold over 1.3% of the sample.

The TCR originated in a human donor in good health. Some clones in this sample may be carry-over from other donors' samples. Sequencing used naive CXCR3- CD8+ T cells from blood. In the paper's terms, the cell subset or site label means: CD45RO-CCR7+CD27+CD95- naive CD8+ T cells lacking CXCR3 (TNR3-).

The encoded CDR3 is CASSTPTGYFYEQYF. The chain employs TRBV6-2 or TRBV6-3 and TRBJ2-7; TCRdb returns TRBD1, unconfirmable since there is no DNA. Including cysteine and phenylalanine, the CDR3 has 15 amino acids. A DNA sequence was not provided. The germline V gene encodes CDR1 MNHEY and CDR2 SVGEGT.